This T cell receptor (beta chain) was retrieved from a study of control samples from healthy donors and cancer patients. The trim removed 5 bases at V and 6 bases at J, leaving 12 bases unmatched. The CDR3 sequence is 16 residues long. The V gene's germline CDR1 is SGHRS and CDR2 YFSETQ. Clones were read by immunoSEQ multiplex PCR, and TCRdb kept only the in-frame ones, dropping some. The repertoire holds about 61,000 clones, 90% seen once, with over 5% in the top ten. This chain uses TRBV5-1 with TRBJ2-2; 8 bases align to TRBD1. The sequenced material came from PBMCs. The receptor's source is a man between 60 and 75 years old with colorectal cancer. The CDR3 protein is CASRPGQGLMAGELFF. The CDR3 DNA follows: TGCGCCAGCAGGCCCGGACAGGGCCTAATGGCCGGGGAGCTGTTTTTT.